This passage covers 11 T cell receptor beta chains from one sample sequenced in a study of T cell changes during pregnancy in multiple sclerosis (dated by TCRdb to the late 2010s). Receptor libraries were prepared by the immunoSEQ multiplex PCR assay. TCRdb mirrors the immuneACCESS table, restricted to in-frame sequences. Some clones are absent from its copies; in checked studies, under half trace to an unresolved V gene, and the reason for the others is unknown. In this sample the table shows around 100,000 clones, around 92% of which occur a single time. 1.9% of the sample comes from the top ten. The input for sequencing was peripheral blood, taken after pregnancy. All receptors come from a female donor with multiple sclerosis, enrolled in a pregnancy study.

This clone was seen just once. The rearrangement uses TRBV2 and TRBJ1-4; TRBD1 matches at 8 bases. V was clipped by 7 bases and J by 4 bases; unmatched bases: 5. The CDR3 length is 14 residues. The germline V gene has CDR1 SNHLY and CDR2 FYNNEI. The CDR3: CASNDRGSNEKLFF. CDR3 in DNA: TGTGCCAGCAACGACAGGGGAAGTAATGAAAAACTGTTTTTT.

V usage is TRBV11-3 and J usage is TRBJ2-3, with 9 bases lining up with TRBD1. The CDR3 has 15 residues. CDR1 and CDR2 (germline): SGHNT, YENEEA. The V and J ends lost 2 bases and 3 bases, in that order; junction bases with no gene match: 3. CDR3 in amino acids: CASSLSGTGTDTQYF. The CDR3 DNA sequence: TGTGCCAGCAGCTTATCCGGGACAGGGACAGATACGCAGTATTTT.

The chain combines TRBV19 with TRBJ2-2; 9 nucleotides line up with TRBD1. The J segment lost 7 bases and the V segment lost 4 bases, leaving 4 bases of the junction unmatched. Looked up from germline, CDR1 is LNHDA and CDR2 is SQIVND (reference sequence). The CDR3 length is 14 residues. For the CDR3, the DNA is TGTGCCAGTAGTAACAGGGGGCACAGCGGGGAGCTGTTTTTT. It yields the protein CASSNRGHSGELFF. The full variable domain, completed using reference TRBV19 and TRBJ2-2, is DGGITQSPKYLFRKEGQNVTLSCEQNLNHDAMYWYRQDPGQGLRLIYYSQIVNDFQKGDIAEGYSVSREKKESFPLTVTSAQKNPTAFYLCASSNRGHSGELFFGEGSRLTVL.

DNA for the CDR3: TGTGCCAGCAGGCCGAGCCCCGGGACAGGGTTGCGAGAGCAGTACTTC. Encoded protein: CASRPSPGTGLREQYF. V gene TRBV27 combines with J gene TRBJ2-7; 9 bases are shared with TRBD1. Germline-derived CDR1 and CDR2 are MNHEY and SMNVEV (reference sequence). With V trimmed by 6 bases and J by 7 bases, 16 bases remained unmatched. CDR3 length equals 16 residues.

The J gene is TRBJ1-3, the V gene TRBV30; D gene unclear. CDR1 is GTSNPN and CDR2 is SVGIG in the germline V gene (reference sequence). The germline V and J ends were trimmed by 1 base and 4 bases, with 8 bases remaining between them. This CDR3 has 13 amino acids. The CDR3 loop reads CAWSGGFGNTIYF. The CDR3 DNA follows: TGTGCCTGGAGTGGCGGGTTCGGAAACACCATATATTTT.

The CDR3 reads CASSRPTGDTEAFF. As DNA, the CDR3 is TGTGCCAGCAGCCGCCCGACAGGGGACACTGAAGCTTTCTTT. This chain joins TRBV5-4 and TRBJ1-1; 8 bases are shared with TRBD1. The CDR3 totals 14 residues. Germline assignment: CDR1 SGHNT and CDR2 YYREEE (reference sequence). The trim removed 4 bases at V and 3 bases at J, leaving 5 bases unmatched.

The gene calls are TRBV7-3 and TRBJ1-4; D is perhaps TRBD1 (5 bases). Trimming took off 5 bases at V and 8 bases at J, with 12 bases between the two ends. The CDR3 has 13 amino acids. Per the germline V gene, CDR1 is SGHTA and CDR2 is FQGTGA. This CDR3 reads CASSLSQGEKLFF. The CDR3 nucleotides are TGTGCCAGCAGCCTGAGCCAGGGCGAAAAACTGTTTTTT.

In this sample, this clone turned up once. The rearrangement joins TRBV4-3 to TRBJ2-2; D is perhaps TRBD1 (6 bases). This CDR3 has 16 residues. Germline V gene data show CDR1 as LGHNA and CDR2 as YSLEER. With 5 bases removed from V and 0 bases from J, the gap between germline ends came to 13 bases. This CDR3 is CASSEPPGANTGELFF. CDR3 in DNA: TGCGCCAGCAGCGAACCCCCAGGGGCGAACACCGGGGAGCTGTTTTTT.

This chain uses TRBV29-1 with TRBJ1-2; the D gene is possibly TRBD1 (6 bases). The V end was cut by 4 bases, the J end by 1 base, with 10 bases between. Looked up from germline, CDR1 is SQVTM and CDR2 is ANQGSEA. The CDR3 totals 13 residues. CDR3 sequence: CSVAPQGNYGYTF. CDR3 sequence (DNA): TGCAGCGTTGCCCCACAGGGTAACTATGGCTACACCTTC.

The chain carries TRBV28 and TRBJ2-3; TRBD1 is a possible D gene (6 bases). The CDR3 runs 13 residues. V lost 1 base and J 5 bases, leaving 7 bases between the germline ends. The germline CDR1 and CDR2 sequences are MDHEN and SYDVKM. The CDR3 nucleotides read TGTGCCAGCAGTTTATACAGGGTAGATACGCAGTATTTT. Residues: CASSLYRVDTQYF.

The chain links TRBV27 to TRBJ2-7, with D possibly matching TRBD2 (7 bases). This CDR3 contains 16 residues. The germline CDR1 and CDR2 sequences are MNHEY and SMNVEV (reference sequence). The germline V and J ends were trimmed by 5 bases and 3 bases, with 20 bases remaining between them. CDR3 amino acids: CASSNSIGRGGYEQYF. The CDR3 DNA sequence: TGTGCCAGCAGTAACTCGATAGGGAGGGGGGGCTACGAGCAGTACTTC.